This TCR beta chain was sequenced for a study of T cell responses to AZD1222 COVID-19 vaccine. Points from the study as a whole: Clonal diversity was possibly underestimated, and the donors were mostly white British, with more females.

The CDR3 sequence is 17 residues long. Germline CDR1 reads SGHDT; CDR2 reads YYEEEE. V lost 3 bases, J lost 3 bases, and 8 bases stayed unmatched. Comment on this clone: The antigen is undetermined.

Profiling relied on immunoSEQ multiplex PCR, and the TCRdb table lists in-frame clones only, not all of them. Found here are approximately 70,000 clones, roughly 89% of them singletons; the top ten hold around 9.8%. This clonotype originated in an adult in good health. The specimen was peripheral blood, collected on day 0 of AZD1222 vaccination. The rearrangement links TRBV5-6 to TRBJ2-2; TRBD1 matches at 10 bases. The CDR3 DNA reads TGTGCCAGCAGCTGGATTGCGACAGGGGGCGACACCGGGGAGCTGTTTTTT. It is translated as CASSWIATGGDTGELFF.